A selection of T cell receptor beta chains follows, all from one sample in a study of siplizumab effects on memory and regulatory T cells. Assay: immunoSEQ multiplex PCR; the TCRdb copy retains only in-frame clones and omits some. In the table there are around 83,000 clones, more than 80% of which are singletons. Sample: CD4+ T cells sorted from blood. The source of these receptors is a human donor in good health. CDR3s include the opening cysteine and the closing phenylalanine or tryptophan. D genes are given only for firm matches. Only part of the rows carry a size: once, few, many, or a class if the clone is expanded.

v_gene: TRBV15; j_gene: TRBJ2-4; d_gene: -; len: 16; abundance: -; CDR3nt: TGTGCCACCAGCGCTTCCTTCCTGGCGGGTAGGAACATTCAGTACTTC; CDR3aa: CATSASFLAGRNIQYF
v_gene: TRBV27; j_gene: TRBJ1-4; d_gene: -; len: 15; abundance: -; CDR3nt: TGTGCCAGCAGCGTTAGGGGTGGAAGGGCTGAAAAACTGTTTTTT; CDR3aa: CASSVRGGRAEKLFF
v_gene: TRBV6-5; j_gene: TRBJ2-1; d_gene: TRBD2; len: 13; abundance: -; CDR3nt: TGTGCCAGCCGACTAGCGGGAGAGTATGAGCAGTTCTTC; CDR3aa: CASRLAGEYEQFF
v_gene: TRBV15; j_gene: TRBJ1-3; d_gene: -; len: 15; abundance: -; CDR3nt: TGTGCCACCAGCCCTAGGACGGCCTCTGGAAACACCATATATTTT; CDR3aa: CATSPRTASGNTIYF
v_gene: TRBV7-3; j_gene: TRBJ2-1; d_gene: -; len: 14; abundance: once; CDR3nt: TGTGCCAGCAGCCCCACCCCCTTTAACAATGAGCAGTTCTTC; CDR3aa: CASSPTPFNNEQFF
v_gene: TRBV15; j_gene: TRBJ1-2; d_gene: -; len: 15; abundance: -; CDR3nt: TGTGCCACCAGCGAGAGGAGGCAGGCGAATTATGGCTACACCTTC; CDR3aa: CATSERRQANYGYTF
v_gene: TRBV6-5; j_gene: TRBJ1-2; d_gene: -; len: 14; abundance: -; CDR3nt: TGTGCCAGCAGTTACAACAGGAAGCACTATGGCTACACCTTC; CDR3aa: CASSYNRKHYGYTF
v_gene: TRBV19; j_gene: TRBJ1-2; d_gene: -; len: 17; abundance: -; CDR3nt: TGTGCCAGTAGTCCTAGGGCCCGGGACAATGTGAACTATGGCTACACCTTC; CDR3aa: CASSPRARDNVNYGYTF
v_gene: TRBV18; j_gene: TRBJ1-1; d_gene: -; len: 15; abundance: -; CDR3nt: TGTGCCAGCTCACCAAGGTCTGCTGTTAACACTGAAGCTTTCTTT; CDR3aa: CASSPRSAVNTEAFF
v_gene: TRBV28; j_gene: TRBJ2-1; d_gene: TRBD2; len: 16; abundance: -; CDR3nt: TGTGCCAGCAGTTCCCTAAGGTTAGCGGGATTGAATGAGCAGTTCTTC; CDR3aa: CASSSLRLAGLNEQFF
v_gene: TRBV6-5; j_gene: TRBJ2-1; d_gene: -; len: 13; abundance: -; CDR3nt: TGTGCCAGCAGTCCGGACTGGGGCAATGAGCAGTTCTTC; CDR3aa: CASSPDWGNEQFF
v_gene: TRBV5-4; j_gene: TRBJ2-2; d_gene: -; len: 14; abundance: -; CDR3nt: TGTGCCAGCAGCTTGAACAGGGACACCGGGGAGCTGTTTTTT; CDR3aa: CASSLNRDTGELFF
v_gene: TRBV18; j_gene: TRBJ2-7; d_gene: TRBD2; len: 16; abundance: -; CDR3nt: TGTGCCAGCTCACCCAAAGGACTAGCGGGAGGGGAGGAGCAGTACTTC; CDR3aa: CASSPKGLAGGEEQYF
v_gene: TRBV19; j_gene: TRBJ2-5; d_gene: TRBD1; len: 15; abundance: -; CDR3nt: TGTGCCAGTAGCCACAAGGGGGCTTGGAAAGAGACCCAGTACTTC; CDR3aa: CASSHKGAWKETQYF
v_gene: TRBV18; j_gene: TRBJ1-1; d_gene: -; len: 13; abundance: -; CDR3nt: TGTGCCAGCTCACCACGGGAAGGGGCACTAGCTTTCTTT; CDR3aa: CASSPREGALAFF
v_gene: TRBV6-1; j_gene: TRBJ2-3; d_gene: TRBD2; len: 14; abundance: -; CDR3nt: TGTGCCACCGGACTAGTCAGTATCACAGATACGCAGTATTTT; CDR3aa: CATGLVSITDTQYF
v_gene: TRBV7-6; j_gene: TRBJ2-7; d_gene: -; len: 16; abundance: few; CDR3nt: TGTGCCAGCAGCTCCCAGGCCCTAGCGAACTCCTACGAGCAGTACTTC; CDR3aa: CASSSQALANSYEQYF
v_gene: TRBV5-8; j_gene: TRBJ2-2; d_gene: -; len: 15; abundance: -; CDR3nt: TGTGCCAGCAGATCCGGGACACCCTACGACGGGGAGCTGTTTTTT; CDR3aa: CASRSGTPYDGELFF
v_gene: TRBV23-1; j_gene: TRBJ1-1; d_gene: -; len: 23; abundance: -; CDR3nt: TGCGCCAGCAGTCAATCGGCCCCTTCCCCAGAGGGGAGGTGTGAGTTTTTGAACACTGAAGCTTTCTTT; CDR3aa: CASSQSAPSPEGRCEFLNTEAFF
v_gene: TRBV28; j_gene: TRBJ2-5; d_gene: -; len: 12; abundance: -; CDR3nt: TGTGCCAGCAGGGGCACCGTCAGGACCCAGTACTTC; CDR3aa: CASRGTVRTQYF
v_gene: TRBV6-4; j_gene: TRBJ1-2; d_gene: -; len: 15; abundance: -; CDR3nt: TGTGCCAGCAGTGCCCGGGCGGGCAGGGCTATTGGCTACACCTTC; CDR3aa: CASSARAGRAIGYTF
v_gene: TRBV6-6; j_gene: TRBJ1-2; d_gene: -; len: 14; abundance: -; CDR3nt: TGTGCCAGCAAGGATACGGCTGGGCCCTATGGCTACACCTTC; CDR3aa: CASKDTAGPYGYTF
v_gene: TRBV6-5; j_gene: TRBJ1-5; d_gene: TRBD1; len: 15; abundance: -; CDR3nt: TGTGCCAGCAGCCCGGAGGACAGGGGAAGACAGCCCCAGCATTTT; CDR3aa: CASSPEDRGRQPQHF
v_gene: TRBV5-4; j_gene: TRBJ2-2; d_gene: -; len: 16; abundance: -; CDR3nt: TGTGCCAGCAGCTCCCGGACAGCCGCGAACACCGGGGAGCTGTTTTTT; CDR3aa: CASSSRTAANTGELFF
v_gene: TRBV7-9; j_gene: TRBJ2-3; d_gene: TRBD2; len: 16; abundance: -; CDR3nt: TGTGCCAGGTCGAACTTCGAGCGGGAGGGCCGGGATACGCAGTATTTT; CDR3aa: CARSNFEREGRDTQYF
v_gene: TRBV5-4; j_gene: TRBJ2-1; d_gene: TRBD2; len: 15; abundance: -; CDR3nt: TGTGCCAGCAGCCCGGGGGCGGGAGGCCACTATGAGCAGTTCTTC; CDR3aa: CASSPGAGGHYEQFF
v_gene: TRBV6-1; j_gene: TRBJ2-5; d_gene: -; len: 11; abundance: -; CDR3nt: TGTGCCACCTTTAGCCTAGAGACCCAGTACTTC; CDR3aa: CATFSLETQYF
v_gene: TRBV27; j_gene: TRBJ2-7; d_gene: TRBD1; len: 14; abundance: -; CDR3nt: TGTGCCAGCAGGGACAGGGGCGGTTCCTACGAGCAGTACTTC; CDR3aa: CASRDRGGSYEQYF
v_gene: TRBV7-9; j_gene: TRBJ1-1; d_gene: -; len: 15; abundance: -; CDR3nt: TGTGCCAGCAGCTTAGGTAGGGTGCAGGGCGGTGAAGCTTTCTTT; CDR3aa: CASSLGRVQGGEAFF
v_gene: TRBV21-1; j_gene: TRBJ2-5; d_gene: -; len: 13; abundance: -; CDR3nt: TGTGCCACCGGTCCCCGTACCGAAGAGACCCAGTACTTC; CDR3aa: CATGPRTEETQYF
v_gene: TRBV6-5; j_gene: TRBJ2-5; d_gene: -; len: 13; abundance: -; CDR3nt: TGTGCCAGCAGTCGAGGGGTTGGAGAGACCCAGTACTTC; CDR3aa: CASSRGVGETQYF
v_gene: TRBV6-6; j_gene: TRBJ1-2; d_gene: -; len: 13; abundance: -; CDR3nt: TGTGCCAGCAGTTACCGGGAGGGCTATGGCTACACCTTC; CDR3aa: CASSYREGYGYTF
v_gene: TRBV6-1; j_gene: TRBJ2-7; d_gene: TRBD1; len: 12; abundance: -; CDR3nt: TGTGCCAGCAGTGAACAGGGGGACGAGCAGTACTTC; CDR3aa: CASSEQGDEQYF
v_gene: TRBV11-2; j_gene: TRBJ2-5; d_gene: -; len: 13; abundance: -; CDR3nt: TGTGCCAGCAGCTTAAGCAGGGAAGAGACCCAGTACTTC; CDR3aa: CASSLSREETQYF
v_gene: TRBV18; j_gene: TRBJ1-1; d_gene: -; len: 14; abundance: -; CDR3nt: TGTGCCAGCTCACCCCCCTCAGGGGTCCCTGAAGCTTTCTTT; CDR3aa: CASSPPSGVPEAFF